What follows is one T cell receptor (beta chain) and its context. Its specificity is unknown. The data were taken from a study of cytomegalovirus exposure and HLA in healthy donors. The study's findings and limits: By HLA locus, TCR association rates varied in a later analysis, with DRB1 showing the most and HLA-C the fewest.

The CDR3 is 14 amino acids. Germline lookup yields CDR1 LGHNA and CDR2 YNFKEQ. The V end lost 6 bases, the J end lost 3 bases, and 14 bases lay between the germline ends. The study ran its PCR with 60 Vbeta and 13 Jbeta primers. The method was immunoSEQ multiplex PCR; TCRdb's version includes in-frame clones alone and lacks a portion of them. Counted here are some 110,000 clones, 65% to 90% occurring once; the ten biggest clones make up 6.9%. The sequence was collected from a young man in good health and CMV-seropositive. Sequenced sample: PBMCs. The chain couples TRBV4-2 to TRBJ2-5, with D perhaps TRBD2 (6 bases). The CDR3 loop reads CASRAGGTEETQYF. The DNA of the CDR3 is TGTGCCAGCAGGGCCGGCGGGACCGAAGAGACCCAGTACTTC.